These 30 T cell receptor beta chains came from one sample sequenced in a study of cytomegalovirus exposure and HLA in healthy donors. The PCR had 60 Vbeta and 13 Jbeta primers. Assay: immunoSEQ multiplex PCR; the TCRdb copy retains only in-frame clones and omits some. The table includes under 200,000 clones, around 80% detected once. The sequenced material came from PBMCs. These receptors were collected from a woman in her fifties or sixties in good health and CMV-seropositive.

The chain uses TRBV28 and TRBJ1-4, with 8 positions matching TRBD1. The CDR3 runs 16 residues. CDR1 is MDHEN, CDR2 SYDVKM, per germline. Unmatched junction bases numbered 6, after V lost 3 bases and J lost 3 bases. The DNA of the CDR3 is TGTGCCAGCAGTTTTAGCAGGGGGCGGGCTAATGAAAAACTGTTTTTT. This translates into CASSFSRGRANEKLFF. Combining the CDR3 with reference TRBV28 and TRBJ1-4 gives the whole variable domain DVKVTQSSRYLVKRTGEKVFLECVQDMDHENMFWYRQDPGLGLRLIYFSYDVKMKEKGDIPEGYSVSREKKERFSLILESASTNQTSMYLCASSFSRGRANEKLFFGSGTQLSVL.

V is TRBV19 and J is TRBJ2-7, with D unresolved. V lost 3 bases and J lost 3, with 15 bases in between. The CDR3 extends over 15 amino acids. The germline V gene encodes CDR1 LNHDA and CDR2 SQIVND (reference sequence). CDR3 sequence reads: CASSIANQAVYEQYF. Here the CDR3 DNA reads TGTGCCAGTAGTATCGCAAACCAGGCAGTCTACGAGCAGTACTTC.

The chain's CDR3 is CASSGQANTEAFF. Here the CDR3 DNA reads TGCGCCAGCAGTGGACAGGCAAACACTGAAGCTTTCTTT. The chain uses TRBV10-1 and TRBJ1-1; D is perhaps TRBD1 (6 bases). Germline lookup yields CDR1 WNHNN and CDR2 SYGVQD (reference sequence). This CDR3 has 13 residues. V was shortened by 4 bases and J by 2 bases, with 8 bases between the two germline ends.

CDR3 sequence: CASSTHRDRENGYTF. In DNA, the CDR3 is TGTGCCAGTAGTACTCACCGGGACAGAGAAAATGGCTACACCTTC. The chain has TRBV19 and TRBJ1-2, with TRBD1 matching over 7 bases. V dropped 4 bases and J dropped 6; count of bases not matched to a gene: 11. The CDR3 extends over 15 amino acids. Germline V gives CDR1 LNHDA, CDR2 SQIVND (reference sequence).

This clone was counted only a few times. This rearrangement joins TRBV2 to TRBJ2-2, with TRBD1 as a possible D gene (6 bases). Trimming cost V 2 bases and J 3 bases, with 10 bases left between them. Germline V lookup: CDR1 SNHLY, CDR2 FYNNEI. This CDR3 has 15 residues. The CDR3 coding sequence is TGTGCCAGCAGTGAATGGCACAGGGACACCGGGGAGCTGTTTTTT. Its translation: CASSEWHRDTGELFF.

This chain uses TRBV7-8 with TRBJ2-3; 7 bases match TRBD1. Germline V CDR1 and CDR2: SGHVS, FQNEAQ. The V segment lost 6 bases and the J segment 0 bases; nucleotides outside the gene matches: 3. The CDR3 runs to 14 residues. CDR3 amino acids: CASRGQSSTDTQYF. The CDR3 nucleotides read TGTGCCAGCAGGGGACAGTCCAGCACAGATACGCAGTATTTT.

This clone appeared many times. V is TRBV5-4 and J is TRBJ2-2; D unclear. V lost 2 bases, J lost 3 bases, and 5 bases lay in between. From germline, CDR1 is SGHNT and CDR2 YYREEE (reference sequence). The length of the CDR3 is 13 residues. Written as DNA, the CDR3 is TGTGCCAGCAGCTTTCCAGACACCGGGGAGCTGTTTTTT. Amino acids: CASSFPDTGELFF.

This clone occurred once. The genes are TRBV6-5 and TRBJ2-5; TRBD1 matches at 8 bases. This CDR3 has 14 amino acids. Germline loops: CDR1 MNHEY, CDR2 SVGAGI. The trim removed 2 bases at V and 3 bases at J, leaving 2 bases unmatched. In nucleotides, the CDR3 is TGTGCCAGCAGTTACAGGACAGGGAAAGAGACCCAGTACTTC. This encodes CASSYRTGKETQYF.

The chain uses TRBV6-5 and TRBJ1-6; D is ambiguous. CDR3 length: 15 amino acids. CDR1 and CDR2 (germline): MNHEY, SVGAGI. V was cut by 6 bases and J by 5 bases, with 14 bases left in between. Here the CDR3 reads CASSPWSKNNSPLHF. CDR3 nucleotide sequence: TGTGCCAGCAGCCCGTGGAGTAAAAATAATTCACCCCTCCACTTT.

The chain recombines TRBV14 with TRBJ2-1; TRBD2 aligns across 9 bases. Looked up from germline, CDR1 is SGHDN and CDR2 is FVKESK. The CDR3 totals 19 residues. V lost 4 bases and J lost 9; bases outside the gene matches: 22. The CDR3 loop is CASSPPIGREGRGESEQFF. The CDR3 nucleotides are TGTGCCAGCAGCCCCCCGATAGGGCGGGAGGGCCGGGGGGAGAGTGAGCAGTTCTTC.

In this sample, this clone turned up a few times. The V gene is TRBV5-4, the J gene TRBJ2-7; TRBD2 aligns across 8 bases. Looked up from germline, CDR1 is SGHNT and CDR2 is YYREEE (reference sequence). Trimming removed 3 bases from V and 7 bases from J; junction bases left unmatched: 12. The CDR3 is 15 amino acids. CDR3 region: CASSSWTAGAGEQYF. In DNA, the CDR3 is TGTGCCAGCAGCTCTTGGACAGCGGGGGCAGGGGAGCAGTACTTC. The full variable domain, its missing parts supplied by reference TRBV5-4 and TRBJ2-7, is ETGVTQSPTHLIKTRGQQVTLRCSSQSGHNTVSWYQQALGQGPQFIFQYYREEENGRGNFPPRFSGLQFPNYSSELNVNALELDDSALYLCASSSWTAGAGEQYFGPGTRLTVT.

The chain is built from TRBV28 and TRBJ2-1; 8 bases match TRBD2. The CDR3 has 16 residues. Germline CDR1 MDHEN, CDR2 SYDVKM. V lost 4 bases to trimming and J lost 3 bases; unmatched junction nucleotides: 8. The CDR3 spells CASSSPIAGLYNEQFF. The CDR3 DNA follows: TGTGCCAGCAGTTCCCCGATAGCGGGGCTCTACAATGAGCAGTTCTTC.

CDR3 nucleotide sequence: TGTGCCAGCAGCCAAGTCGTAGCGGGGGCCTCCCAGCCCGGGGAGCTGTTTTTT. Translated, it gives CASSQVVAGASQPGELFF. The rearrangement uses TRBV4-2 and TRBJ2-2, with 9 bases identical to TRBD2. This CDR3 is built from 18 residues. Trimming removed 1 base from V and 6 bases from J; junction bases left unmatched: 12. Germline V gene lookup returns CDR1 LGHNA and CDR2 YNFKEQ.

DNA of the CDR3: TGTGCCAGCAGCTTAATGTCAGTAGGACAGGGAAACACCATATATTTT. It specifies CASSLMSVGQGNTIYF. J is TRBJ1-3 and V is TRBV11-2; maybe TRBD1 (6 bases). Germline assignment: CDR1 SGHAT and CDR2 FQNNGV. The ends were cut back, 2 bases at V and 4 bases at J, with 15 bases in the middle. The CDR3 runs 16 residues.

This chain connects TRBV7-2 to TRBJ1-2; weak D call: TRBD1 (5 bases). The CDR3 covers 17 residues. CDR1 and CDR2 from the germline V gene are SGHTA and FQGNSA. V was trimmed by 5 bases and J by 1 base, leaving 20 bases between them. The CDR3 sequence: CASSPLTYRSFNYGYTF. The CDR3, as DNA: TGTGCCAGCAGCCCCCTTACATACAGGTCTTTTAACTATGGCTACACCTTC.

The chain links TRBV6-5 to TRBJ2-7, with 9 bases aligning to TRBD1. This CDR3 comprises 15 residues. Unmatched junction bases numbered 9, after V lost 8 bases and J lost 1 base. Germline CDR1 is MNHEY and CDR2 is SVGAGI. CDR3 nucleotides: TGTGCCAGCCAGTGGGGACAGGGTAAATCCTACGAGCAGTACTTC. Translating it yields CASQWGQGKSYEQYF.

There are a few counts of this clone. The chain is built from TRBV4-1 and TRBJ1-1, with 10 bases lining up with TRBD1. This CDR3 has 19 residues. CDR1 is MGHRA, CDR2 YSYEKL, per germline. V dropped 0 bases and J dropped 10; count of bases not matched to a gene: 20. As DNA, the CDR3 is TGCGCCAGCAGCCAAGAGGGACTGGTGGGACAGGGGATTTCGGCAAGAGCTTTCTTT. It is translated as CASSQEGLVGQGISARAFF.

This clone is a singleton in its sample. This rearrangement joins TRBV12-5 to TRBJ2-3, with 10 positions matching TRBD2. Unmatched junction bases numbered 5, after V lost 1 base and J lost 4 bases. Looked up from germline, CDR1 is LGHNT and CDR2 is FRNRAP. This CDR3 comprises 16 residues. CDR3 sequence reads: CASGLGLAGASDTQYF. CDR3 nucleotides: TGTGCTAGTGGTTTGGGTCTAGCGGGGGCCTCAGATACGCAGTATTTT.

Only one count was recorded for this clone. Germline and junction disagree at one end, which may indicate a read error. The chain combines TRBV6-1 with TRBJ2-7; 9 bases agree with TRBD1. The CDR3 consists of 15 residues. Germline V gene lookup returns CDR1 MNHNS and CDR2 SASEGT. CDR3 residues: CVSSDPGQGSYEQYF. The CDR3 DNA reads TGTGTCAGCAGCGACCCGGGACAGGGCTCCTACGAGCAGTACTTC.

The V gene is TRBV4-2, the J gene TRBJ2-2, with TRBD1 matching over 9 bases. V shed 6 bases and J 5 bases; nucleotides not matched to a gene: 7. Germline V gene lookup returns CDR1 LGHNA and CDR2 YNFKEQ. The CDR3 spans 15 residues. CDR3 loop: CASRPGQGVTGELFF. Here the CDR3 DNA reads TGTGCCAGCAGACCGGGACAGGGAGTAACCGGGGAGCTGTTTTTT.

The J gene is TRBJ2-3, the V gene TRBV5-8; TRBD2 matches 8 bases. CDR3 length equals 17 residues. Looked up from germline, CDR1 is SGHTS and CDR2 is YDEGEE. Trimming removed 6 bases from V and 1 base from J; junction bases left unmatched: 13. CDR3 protein: CASTPRVTAGGTDTQYF. CDR3 in DNA: TGTGCCAGCACCCCGAGGGTCACAGCGGGAGGCACAGATACGCAGTATTTT.

The chain has TRBV7-8 and TRBJ2-2; unclear D gene. The V gene's germline CDR1 is SGHVS and CDR2 FQNEAQ. The length of the CDR3 is 14 residues. Trimming took off 4 bases at V and 1 base at J, with 7 bases between the two ends. The CDR3 is CASSSLLNTGELFF. Written as DNA, the CDR3 is TGTGCCAGCAGCTCTCTATTGAACACCGGGGAGCTGTTTTTT.

The chain has TRBV21-1 and TRBJ2-7; no DNA check was done on the table's D call, TRBD1. TRBV21-1 is noted as a pseudogene. The CDR3 is made up of 14 amino acids. The CDR3 DNA reads TGTGCCAGCAGCGAGGACAGAAGCTCCTACGAGCAGTACTTC. Its protein product is CASSEDRSSYEQYF.

This clone was picked up a small number of times. This sequence joins TRBV12-2 and TRBJ2-2; the table's D gene call, TRBD2, was not cross checked with the DNA. TRBV12-2 corresponds to a pseudogene. This CDR3 contains 15 residues. CDR3 nucleotides: TGTGCAAGTCGCTTGTGGCGGGGGCTTACCGGGGAGCTGTTTTTT. Translating gives CASRLWRGLTGELFF.

The chain carries TRBV7-3 and TRBJ2-7, with D possibly matching TRBD2 (7 bases). This CDR3 spans 15 amino acids. The germline V and J ends were trimmed by 5 bases and 4 bases, with 18 bases remaining between them. CDR1 is SGHTA, CDR2 FQGTGA, per germline. CDR3 DNA sequence: TGTGCCAGCAGCCGGCAGGCGGGGGACATTTACGAGCAGTACTTC. Its translation is CASSRQAGDIYEQYF. Looking up the rest from reference TRBV7-3 and TRBJ2-7 gives the full variable domain: GAGVSQTPSNKVTEKGKYVELRCDPISGHTALYWYRQSLGQGPEFLIYFQGTGAADDSGLPNDRFFAVRPEGSVSTLKIQRTERGDSAVYLCASSRQAGDIYEQYFGPGTRLTVT.

The rearrangement links TRBV25-1 to TRBJ1-2, with unresolved D. Germline values: CDR1 MGHDK, CDR2 SYGVNS. V lost 6 bases, J lost 4 bases, and 15 bases lay in between. The CDR3 runs to 14 residues. This CDR3 reads CASREDGSPYGYTF. The CDR3 nucleotides read TGTGCCAGCAGAGAGGATGGCTCACCCTATGGCTACACCTTC.

J is TRBJ1-2 and V is TRBV4-2; D gene unclear. Germline loops: CDR1 LGHNA, CDR2 YNFKEQ. This CDR3 region has 17 residues. Trimming shortened V by 1 base and J by 2 bases, and 17 bases separated the two germline ends. The CDR3: CASSQGEARDLNYGYTF. In nucleotides, the CDR3 is TGTGCCAGCAGCCAAGGAGAAGCCCGGGATTTAAACTATGGCTACACCTTC.

This clone has only a few counts. The chain combines TRBV6-6 with TRBJ2-3, with no clear D. The germline CDR1 and CDR2 sequences are MNHNY and SVGAGI (reference sequence). The CDR3 has 14 amino acids. The ends were cut back, 9 bases at V and 0 bases at J, with 13 bases in the middle. The CDR3 bases are TGTGCCAGTCTGCGATCTACGAGCACAGATACGCAGTATTTT. It translates to CASLRSTSTDTQYF.

The chain recombines TRBV18 with TRBJ1-2; D is possibly TRBD1 (6 bases). Per germline, CDR1 KGHSH and CDR2 LQKENI. V was pared by 0 bases and J by 4 bases, with 9 bases between. The CDR3 length is 14 residues. The CDR3 nucleotides are TGTGCCAGCTCACCACCTTCAGGGGCCTATGGCTACACCTTC. This sequence encodes CASSPPSGAYGYTF.

V gene TRBV7-9 combines with J gene TRBJ1-1; 10 positions agree with TRBD1. The junction had 1 base not matched to a gene; V was cut back by 0 bases and J by 6 bases. The CDR3 totals 14 residues. Looked up from germline, CDR1 is SEHNR and CDR2 is FQNEAQ (reference sequence). The CDR3 region is CASSLADRGSEAFF. CDR3 DNA: TGTGCCAGCAGCTTAGCGGACAGGGGGTCTGAAGCTTTCTTT.